This T cell receptor beta chain stems from a study of tumor-infiltrating lymphocytes in primary liver carcinoma. Co-extraction of RNA and DNA was performed on roughly 20-31 mg of unsorted bulk tissue. Starting from 400 to 500 ng of total RNA, TCR beta cDNA was produced with a primer in the constant region. Three nested multiplex PCR rounds, a slightly modified ARM-PCR, produced the libraries for TCR beta. The opening two PCR rounds, approximately 10 cycles each, paired TRBV1-TRBV30 forward primers with a C-beta reverse primer. TCRdb passed the multiplex PCR reads through MiXCR, listing each CDR3 protein once. Counted here are tens of thousands of distinct CDR3 sequences, 60% to 75% occurring once; the ten biggest clones make up roughly a fifth. Regarding this clonotype: As yet, its antigen is unknown.

The study, taken as a whole, reports: It was tumor-adjacent and tumor-blood pairs that overlapped less than tumor region pairs did.

The germline CDR1 and CDR2 sequences are SGHRS and YFSETQ. The V gene end was trimmed by 4 bases and the J gene end by 6 bases; junction bases not matched to a gene: 5. The CDR3 is 15 residues long. V usage is TRBV5-1 and J usage is TRBJ2-2, with 11 bases fitting TRBD1. Sequencing input: liver tumor tissue from sampling region 1. Subset denoted: tumor region T1, superior pole. The TCR sequence derives from a man aged 40-49 years with primary liver carcinoma and hepatitis B virus infection. The CDR3 bases are TGCGCCAGCAGCGGGGACAGGGGGATCGCCGGGGAGCTGTTTTTT. Protein: CASSGDRGIAGELFF.